The clone carrying this T cell receptor beta chain has only a few counts. Antigen specificity is unknown. The data derive from a study of vaccination and CD4 T cells after COVID-19. Study background: Every participant was given two doses of BNT162b2 or mRNA-1273 vaccine. Post-vaccination sampling time points for a few convalescent patients were day 14 and days 161 to 241. No peptide, an HIV-1 Nef pool, or a CEFX pool was what each control culture received.

An Oncomine TCR Beta short-read assay was used to sequence the DNA from cultured CD4+ T cells. MiXCR was run by TCRdb on the PCR reads, yielding one entry per CDR3 protein. The sample comprises 20,000 to 25,000 distinct CDR3 sequences, around a third of which are singletons, and more than 9.5% rests with the top ten. Time point indicated: late sampling 161 to 241 days after vaccination in a few convalescent patients. Treatment of the sample: roughly ten-day PBMC culture with coronavirus spike peptide pools or control peptides (ViraFEST assay). The J segment lost 1 base and the V segment lost 5 bases, leaving 10 bases of the junction unmatched. The CDR3 is 16 residues long. Germline-derived CDR1 and CDR2 are SGHVS and FQNEAQ.

The sequence was collected from a human donor who had recovered from COVID-19. The chain carries TRBV7-8 and TRBJ2-5, with 7 bases identical to TRBD2. This sample comprised CD4+ T cells from blood, cultured in vitro, obtained about 7 months after SARS-CoV-2 vaccination. CDR3 DNA: TGTGCCAGCAGCCGAGGGGAGGGGTCGGGCCAAGAGACCCAGTACTTC. Encoded protein: CASSRGEGSGQETQYF.